This T cell receptor beta chain was observed in a study of beta chain features in type 1 diabetes (dated 2018 in TCRdb). About the study as a whole: Patients and healthy donors did not differ in mean age, gender distribution, total cell number or subset yield. A total of 100 million to 110 million sorted cells were examined across all samples, and a strong correlation was observed between cell number per subset and RNA yield. In the study, recently diagnosed type 1 diabetes patients and matched healthy donors were compared on the TCRB repertoires of their sorted circulating CD4+ T cell subsets. Regulatory and stem cell-like memory subsets were isolated from only 8 patients and roughly 8 healthy donors, whereas naive and central memory subsets came from all 30 or so donors. Paper-wide results and their limitations: Type 1 diabetes patients showed a moderate but significant shortening of TCRB CDR3 length in all four CD4+ subsets. Because cDNA was sequenced instead of genomic DNA, highly expressing activated cells could be over-represented, though the groups showed no difference in activation or CD3 levels. HLA sub-analyses involved small numbers of individuals, so any influence of HLA type on TCRB rearrangement remained unresolved. At VDJ recombination sites, patients with type 1 diabetes made fewer insertions and deleted more nucleotides, a pattern implying thymic rearrangement abnormalities. Shorter templates might be favored by PCR, yet because patient and control samples were amplified and corrected together, any such skew would affect both groups equally. Naive, central memory and regulatory TCRB repertoires appeared more similar among patients than among healthy donors.

Each donor gave one peripheral blood draw, about 110 mL on average, collected into heparinised tubes. A BD FACSAria II and a panel including CD45RO, CCR7, CD25, CD127, CD95 and CD27 were used to sort naive, central memory, regulatory and stem cell-like memory CD4+ T cells. Purity was above 95% for every sorted population. PBMCs were isolated right away by Lymphoprep density gradient centrifugation and were stained directly, without culture. Samples were stained and sorted in pairs, with one healthy donor and one patient per experiment, so that batch effects were minimized. Comments on this clone: This receptor's antigen is unknown. Base-call qualities are not available, and no considerably larger clone is one nucleotide away.

The High Capacity cDNA Reverse Transcription Kit was used to reverse transcribe all of the isolated RNA, meaning that expressed TCRB transcripts were what got sequenced. Stem cell-like memory T cell samples underwent survey-depth immunoSEQ sequencing, averaging about 1.01 million total reads per sample. After sorted cells were lysed in RLT buffer, RNA was extracted with DNase-treated RNeasy Micro or Mini kits, with the choice depending on cell number. To prevent cross-contamination, each cell subset was processed individually, whereas patient and healthy donor samples were processed jointly. The immunoSEQ multiplex PCR was used to amplify TCRB sequences from cDNA, generating 87-bp fragments that spanned the CDR3 region. The amplicons were sequenced using the Illumina HiSeq platform. On the authors' methods: Synthetic template baselines were used to correct PCR bias computationally, reads within Hamming distance 2 were collapsed together, and singletons that could not be merged were discarded. Reads were aligned against IMGT to assign V, D and J genes, CDR3 length and insertions or deletions at six rearrangement sites. Within each subset, clonotype counts were normalized to sorted cell number, and only after that were true diversity and Gini coefficients computed with the tcR R package. Repertoire sharing was quantified using the overlap coefficient calculated on TCRB nucleotide sequences. TCRdb carries this immuneACCESS record with in-frame sequences only. Its versions omit some clonotypes, under half of them owing to an unresolved V gene in the studies checked, with the rest unexplained. D and trimming come from the DNA, and the V and J calls and clone size come from that table. This sample is represented by around 53,000 clones; about three fifths of them were singletons. Roughly 0.3% of the sample goes to the ten largest clones.

Material: stem cell memory CD4+ T cells from blood. What this sample's cell subset or site label stands for: stem cell-like memory CD4+ T cells. The receptor was derived from a woman in her twenties or thirties with type 1 diabetes.

The base sequence is TGTGCCCACCTCCCCCCAGGGAGGACTGAAGCTTTCTTT. This yields the protein CAHLPPGRTEAFF. The V and J segments used are TRBV30 and TRBJ1-1; the D segment could be TRBD1, given 5 matching bases. Reading from cysteine to phenylalanine, the CDR3 counts 13 amino acids. Of the read, only the CDR3 DNA is kept; its 39 bases are in frame from base 1. The trim is 8 bases for V and 5 bases for J, with a gap of 18 bases between the germline ends. CDR1 and CDR2 are read off the germline V gene (reference sequence) as GTSNPN and SVGIG.